This TCR beta chain was documented in a study of CD4 and CD8 cells across lung adenocarcinoma regions. TCRdb processed the PCR reads anew with MiXCR; each CDR3 protein has one entry. Among more than 9,500 distinct CDR3 sequences listed, around three fifths were seen once. Samples came from patients with localized non-small cell lung adenocarcinoma. Germline-derived CDR1 and CDR2 are MNHNS and SASEGT. The CDR3 spans 16 residues. V gave up 7 bases and J gave up 4 bases; unmatched junction bases: 10. The sequence came from a female donor with lung adenocarcinoma. The CD4 and CD8 labels of this study may be unreliable. The source material was CD8+ T cells from the margin of a lung tumor. This chain joins TRBV6-1 and TRBJ2-1, with 10 bases lining up with TRBD2. In DNA form, the CDR3 reads TGTGCCAGCACCTCTAGCGGGAGTTTTTCATACAATGAGCAGTTCTTC. Residues: CASTSSGSFSYNEQFF.